This passage covers 7 T cell receptor beta chains from one sample sequenced in a study of CD8 T cells in Susac syndrome. An amount of RNA that ranged from about 0.45 to 1 ug was reverse transcribed with random hexamers. MiXCR, applied by TCRdb to the immunoSEQ multiplex PCR reads, yields one record per CDR3 protein. This table holds 150,000 to 200,000 distinct CDR3 sequences, under 95% found once. The sample comprised CD4+ T cells from PBMCs. The receptors were sampled from a human donor in good health.

The DNA of the CDR3 is TGCAGTGCTAGGGAGAGAACGACTGAAGCTTTCTTT. Translated, it gives CSARERTTEAFF. The chain recombines TRBV20-1 with TRBJ1-1; D is unresolved. The CDR3 spans 12 residues. V shed 3 bases and J shed 5 bases, with 10 bases lying between them. Germline assignment: CDR1 DFQATT and CDR2 SNEGSKA (reference sequence).

J is TRBJ1-4 and V is TRBV19, with D unresolved. Trimming removed 6 bases from V and 3 bases from J, with 8 bases in between. The CDR3 contains 13 residues. CDR1 and CDR2 from the germline V gene are LNHDA and SQIVND (reference sequence). For the CDR3, the DNA is TGTGCCAGTAGACCGAAGTCTAATGAAAAACTGTTTTTT. Translated, it gives CASRPKSNEKLFF.

The V and J genes are TRBV30 and TRBJ1-2, with 9 bases matching TRBD1. With V trimmed by 3 bases and J by 8 bases, 4 bases remained unmatched. The CDR3 loop spans 12 amino acids. Germline V lookup: CDR1 GTSNPN, CDR2 SVGIG (reference sequence). CDR3 sequence reads: CAWSRDREGYTF. The CDR3 DNA follows: TGTGCCTGGAGCCGGGACAGGGAGGGCTACACCTTC.

J is TRBJ2-7 and V is TRBV6-6; 10 nucleotides line up with TRBD2. J gave up 6 bases and V 10 bases, and 9 bases lay outside the gene matches. Per germline, CDR1 MNHNY and CDR2 SVGAGI (reference sequence). CDR3 size: 13 residues. The CDR3 region has the DNA TGTGCCATCGGGACTAGCGACACAACCGAGCAGTACTTC. Translated, it gives CAIGTSDTTEQYF.

V and J are TRBV18 and TRBJ2-5; 9 nucleotides agree with TRBD2. The CDR3 runs 16 residues. The germline CDR1 and CDR2 sequences are KGHSH and LQKENI. V shed 3 bases and J 2 bases; nucleotides not matched to a gene: 7. CDR3 sequence (DNA): TGTGCCAGCTCACCGAGGCAGGCGGGAGGGCAAGAGACCCAGTACTTC. It yields the protein CASSPRQAGGQETQYF.

This clonotype was observed a single time. The chain has TRBV18 and TRBJ2-1; 10 nucleotides align to TRBD1. Per the germline V gene, CDR1 is KGHSH and CDR2 is LQKENI. The length of the CDR3 is 16 residues. V trimming: 3 bases; J trimming: 3 bases; junction bases outside the gene matches: 5. The CDR3 sequence: CASSPTGGNFYNEQFF. CDR3 nucleotide sequence: TGTGCCAGCTCACCGACAGGGGGCAACTTCTACAATGAGCAGTTCTTC.

V gene TRBV7-6 combines with J gene TRBJ2-6; D possibly corresponds to TRBD2 (5 bases). This CDR3 region has 17 residues. Germline CDR1 reads SGHVS; CDR2 reads FNYEAQ. The germline V and J ends were trimmed by 3 bases and 0 bases, with 12 bases remaining between them. CDR3 sequence (DNA): TGTGCCAGCAGCTTTGGTCTAGCTGCCTCTGGGGCCAACGTCCTGACTTTC. It yields the protein CASSFGLAASGANVLTF.